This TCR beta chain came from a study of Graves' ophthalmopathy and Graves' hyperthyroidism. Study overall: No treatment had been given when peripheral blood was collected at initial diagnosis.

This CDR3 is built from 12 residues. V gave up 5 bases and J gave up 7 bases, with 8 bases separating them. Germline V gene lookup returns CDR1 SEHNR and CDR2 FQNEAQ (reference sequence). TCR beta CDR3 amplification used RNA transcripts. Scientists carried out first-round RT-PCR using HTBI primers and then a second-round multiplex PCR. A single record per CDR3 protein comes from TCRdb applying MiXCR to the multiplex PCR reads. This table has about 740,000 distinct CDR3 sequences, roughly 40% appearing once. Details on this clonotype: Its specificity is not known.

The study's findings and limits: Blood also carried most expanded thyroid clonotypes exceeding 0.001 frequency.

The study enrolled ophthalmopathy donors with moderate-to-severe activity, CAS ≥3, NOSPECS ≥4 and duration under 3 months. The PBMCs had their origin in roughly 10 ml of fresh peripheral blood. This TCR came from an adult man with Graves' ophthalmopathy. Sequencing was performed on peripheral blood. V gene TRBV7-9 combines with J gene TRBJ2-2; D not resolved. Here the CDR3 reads CASSLKDGELFF. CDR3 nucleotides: TGTGCCAGCAGCCTAAAGGACGGGGAGCTGTTTTTT.